The next 16 T cell receptor beta chains were all read from a single sample in a study of blood T cell repertoires in COVID-19. The data were produced by immunoSEQ multiplex PCR, yet TCRdb's version contains in-frame clones alone and is incomplete. The sample contains about 200,000 clones, around nine tenths of which appear only once. Material for sequencing was peripheral blood. Receptors originate from a man in his fifties or sixties who had recovered from COVID-19.

In its sample, this clone was seen a few times. The rearrangement uses TRBV5-1 and TRBJ1-4; TRBD1 aligns across 8 bases. The CDR3 runs 16 residues. The germline V gene encodes CDR1 SGHRS and CDR2 YFSETQ. V gave up 0 bases and J gave up 10 bases; unmatched junction bases: 11. CDR3 region: CASSLDGQGAGGKLFF. The CDR3, as DNA: TGCGCCAGCAGCTTGGATGGACAGGGCGCCGGAGGAAAACTGTTTTTT. The full variable domain, completed using reference TRBV5-1 and TRBJ1-4, is KAGVTQTPRYLIKTRGQQVTLSCSPISGHRSVSWYQQTPGQGLQFLFEYFSETQRNKGNFPGRFSGRQFSNSRSEMNVSTLELGDSALYLCASSLDGQGAGGKLFFGSGTQLSVL.

In this sample, this clone turned up once. This chain links TRBV18 with TRBJ2-1; no clear D. The CDR3 length is 15 residues. Germline CDR1 reads KGHSH; CDR2 reads LQKENI. V shed 0 bases and J shed 7 bases, with 13 bases lying between them. The DNA of the CDR3 is TGTGCCAGCTCACCACCAAATAGCCCCTCGAATGAGCAGTTCTTC. Amino acid sequence: CASSPPNSPSNEQFF.

V gene TRBV7-7 combines with J gene TRBJ2-3, with D hard to call. Germline assignment: CDR1 SSHAT and CDR2 FNYEAQ (reference sequence). This CDR3 has 13 residues. Trimming removed 0 bases from V and 3 bases from J, with 4 bases in between. The CDR3 nucleotides read TGTGCCAGCAGCTTAGCCCAGACAGATACGCAGTATTTT. It encodes CASSLAQTDTQYF.

V gene TRBV3-1 (or the pseudogene TRBV3-2) combines with J gene TRBJ1-6, with D perhaps matching TRBD1 (5 bases). Trimming stripped 6 bases from V and 3 bases from J, with 18 bases between. Germline V gene sequence: CDR1 LGHDT, CDR2 YNNKEL (reference sequence). This CDR3 has 17 amino acids. CDR3 bases: TGTGCCAGCAGGACGGGGGGTTTATCAAACTATAATTCACCCCTCCACTTT. This gives the protein CASRTGGLSNYNSPLHF.

This clone has a count of ten or more. The chain joins TRBV9 to TRBJ2-2; TRBD1 agrees at 8 bases. The V and J ends lost 0 bases and 0 bases, in that order; junction bases with no gene match: 4. This CDR3 has 17 residues. The V gene's germline CDR1 is SGDLS and CDR2 YYNGEE. The CDR3 nucleotides are TGTGCCAGCAGCGTAGCGAGGACAGGGCCGAACACCGGGGAGCTGTTTTTT. Its translation is CASSVARTGPNTGELFF.

V is TRBV7-2 and J is TRBJ2-5, with TRBD2 identical over 7 bases. V shed 4 bases, J shed 4 bases, and the junction held 3 bases outside the gene matches. The CDR3 consists of 13 residues. Germline CDR1 SGHTA, CDR2 FQGNSA. Here the CDR3 reads CASSSGRRETQYF. CDR3 in DNA: TGTGCCAGCAGCTCCGGGAGGAGAGAGACCCAGTACTTC.

The V and J genes are TRBV19 and TRBJ2-2; 7 nucleotides match TRBD1. The CDR3 extends over 14 amino acids. Germline assignment: CDR1 LNHDA and CDR2 SQIVND (reference sequence). V shed 4 bases, J shed 3 bases, and the junction held 2 bases outside the gene matches. CDR3 DNA: TGTGCCAGTAGTACGGACAGGTACACCGGGGAGCTGTTTTTT. This encodes CASSTDRYTGELFF.

This chain joins TRBV4-2 and TRBJ2-1; TRBD2 matches at 7 bases. CDR3 size: 16 residues. J was trimmed by 0 bases and V by 3 bases; bases with no gene match: 5. Germline lookup yields CDR1 LGHNA and CDR2 YNFKEQ. The CDR3: CASSHPGGSSYNEQFF. CDR3 DNA: TGTGCCAGCAGCCACCCCGGCGGGAGCTCCTACAATGAGCAGTTCTTC.

V is TRBV24-1 and J is TRBJ1-1; TRBD1 matches 8 bases. There are 17 residues in the CDR3. Losses at the gene ends were 4 bases for V and 3 bases for J; bases not matched to a gene: 12. Germline V gene data show CDR1 as KGHDR and CDR2 as SFDVKD. DNA for the CDR3: TGTGCCACCAGTGAGCACCCGACAGGGGTCGGTGACACTGAAGCTTTCTTT. Encoded protein: CATSEHPTGVGDTEAFF.

The chain couples TRBV25-1 to TRBJ2-5; D not certain. The germline gives CDR1 MGHDK, CDR2 SYGVNS. The CDR3 is 11 residues long. Trimming shortened V by 4 bases and J by 4 bases, and 4 bases separated the two germline ends. As DNA, the CDR3 is TGTGCCAGCAGTGTCTTAGAGACCCAGTACTTC. Protein product: CASSVLETQYF.

This sequence joins TRBV27 and TRBJ2-2; maybe TRBD2 (7 bases). The CDR3 consists of 17 residues. V was trimmed by 8 bases and J by 5 bases, leaving 24 bases between them. CDR1 is MNHEY and CDR2 is SMNVEV in the germline V gene (reference sequence). CDR3 DNA: TGTGCCAGCTCAAAGGGGGGATGGGGGGGCCGGACCGGGGAGCTGTTTTTT. Protein product: CASSKGGWGGRTGELFF.

V and J are TRBV10-3 and TRBJ1-2; the D is unclear. CDR1 is ENHRY and CDR2 is SYGVKD in the germline V gene. CDR3 length equals 15 residues. Trimming pared 0 bases from V and 0 bases from J, leaving 8 bases between. The CDR3 spells CAISESLGPNYGYTF. CDR3 in DNA: TGTGCCATCAGTGAGTCGCTGGGCCCTAACTATGGCTACACCTTC.

The rearrangement uses TRBV6-5 and TRBJ2-7; TRBD1 agrees at 9 bases. Looked up from germline, CDR1 is MNHEY and CDR2 is SVGAGI. The CDR3 consists of 15 residues. J was trimmed by 4 bases and V by 7 bases; bases with no gene match: 11. The CDR3 loop reads CASKIAGTGLYEQYF. Here the CDR3 DNA reads TGTGCCAGCAAAATCGCCGGGACAGGGTTATACGAGCAGTACTTC.

The gene calls are TRBV25-1 and TRBJ1-1; TRBD1 agrees at 7 bases. Germline values: CDR1 MGHDK, CDR2 SYGVNS. V dropped 8 bases and J dropped 1; count of bases not matched to a gene: 10. The CDR3 is 15 amino acids. The CDR3 loop is CASSPPTGENTEAFF. The CDR3 DNA reads TGTGCCAGCTCCCCTCCCACAGGGGAGAACACTGAAGCTTTCTTT.

By sample share, this clone is medium-sized. The genes are TRBV4-2 and TRBJ2-2, with 9 bases aligning to TRBD1. This CDR3 comprises 15 residues. The V and J ends lost 1 base and 7 bases, in that order; junction bases with no gene match: 4. Germline CDR1 LGHNA, CDR2 YNFKEQ. As DNA, the CDR3 is TGTGCCAGCAGCCAAGGGACAGGGGACAGCGGGGAGCTGTTTTTT. Encoded protein: CASSQGTGDSGELFF.

This chain links TRBV28 with TRBJ1-1, with 11 bases lining up with TRBD1. Looked up from germline, CDR1 is MDHEN and CDR2 is SYDVKM. With V trimmed by 6 bases and J by 3 bases, 3 bases remained unmatched. The CDR3 length is 14 residues. The CDR3: CASRSGQGDTEAFF. For the CDR3, the DNA is TGTGCCAGCAGATCGGGACAGGGGGACACTGAAGCTTTCTTT.